The present T cell receptor (beta chain) was sequenced within a study of beta chain features in type 1 diabetes. Findings of the study overall: Across patients, naive, central memory and Treg TCRB repertoires exhibited apparently greater similarity than was observed across healthy donors. Among patients with Type 1 diabetes, TCRB CDR3s were moderately but significantly shorter in every one of the four CD4+ subsets.

Details on this clone: The antigen is unknown.

The isolated RNA, all of it, was reverse transcribed, so expressed TCRB transcripts were what got sequenced. Generated by immunoSEQ multiplex PCR, the TCRdb table keeps only in-frame clones and is missing some. The sample consists of approximately 15,000 clones, 65% to 85% of them appearing once. The CDR3 extends over 14 amino acids. The germline V gene has CDR1 SGHTA and CDR2 FQGNSA. V trimming: 4 bases; J trimming: 5 bases; junction bases outside the gene matches: 7. The receptor comes from a woman younger than 35 with type 1 diabetes. Sequenced sample: stem cell memory CD4+ T cells from blood. V usage is TRBV7-2 and J usage is TRBJ1-1; 7 positions match TRBD1. The CDR3 sequence is CASSSTGAGTEAFF. The CDR3, as DNA: TGTGCCAGCAGCTCTACAGGGGCGGGTACTGAAGCTTTCTTT.